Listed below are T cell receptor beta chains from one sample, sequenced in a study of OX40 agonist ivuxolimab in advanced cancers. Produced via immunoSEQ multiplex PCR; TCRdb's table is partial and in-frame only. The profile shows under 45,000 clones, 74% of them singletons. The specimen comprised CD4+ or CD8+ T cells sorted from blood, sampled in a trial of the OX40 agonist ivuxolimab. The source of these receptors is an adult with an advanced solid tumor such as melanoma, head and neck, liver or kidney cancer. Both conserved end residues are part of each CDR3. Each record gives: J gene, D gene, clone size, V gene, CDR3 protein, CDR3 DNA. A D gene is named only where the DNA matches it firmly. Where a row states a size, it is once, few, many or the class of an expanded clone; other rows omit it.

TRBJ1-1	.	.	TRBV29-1	CSGKQGGDTEAFF	TGCAGCGGGAAACAGGGAGGGGACACTGAAGCTTTCTTT
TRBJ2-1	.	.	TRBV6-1	CASRDRISSYNEQFF	TGTGCCAGCAGAGACAGGATTAGCTCCTACAATGAGCAGTTCTTC
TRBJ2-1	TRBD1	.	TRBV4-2	CASSQVLGTGGNEQFF	TGTGCCAGCAGCCAAGTCCTGGGGACAGGGGGGAATGAGCAGTTCTTC
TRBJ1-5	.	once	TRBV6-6	CASSYSEQGNQPQHF	TGTGCCAGCAGTTACTCGGAGCAGGGTAATCAGCCCCAGCATTTT
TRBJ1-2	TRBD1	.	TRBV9	CASSDSGGNRYDYTF	TGTGCCAGCAGCGATTCAGGGGGCAATCGGTATGACTACACCTTC
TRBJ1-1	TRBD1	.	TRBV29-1	CSARGTGKGTEAFF	TGCAGCGCCCGCGGGACAGGGAAGGGCACTGAAGCTTTCTTT
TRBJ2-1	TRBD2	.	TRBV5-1	CASSKPGLNNEQFF	TGCGCCAGCAGCAAACCGGGACTAAACAATGAGCAGTTCTTC
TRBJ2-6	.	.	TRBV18	CASSPVGSSGANVLTF	TGTGCCAGCTCACCAGTCGGTAGCTCTGGGGCCAACGTCCTGACTTTC
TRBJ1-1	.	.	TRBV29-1	CSVGRENTEAFF	TGCAGCGTTGGACGGGAGAACACTGAAGCTTTCTTT
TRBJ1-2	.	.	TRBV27	CASSFLASRGNYGYTF	TGTGCCAGCAGTTTTTTGGCAAGTAGGGGCAACTATGGCTACACCTTC
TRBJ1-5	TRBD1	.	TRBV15	CATSPDRGPQPQHF	TGTGCCACCAGCCCTGACAGGGGTCCGCAGCCCCAGCATTTT
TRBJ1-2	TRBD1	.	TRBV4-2	CASSQDQRTGSTYGYTF	TGTGCCAGCAGCCAAGATCAAAGGACAGGGAGTACCTATGGCTACACCTTC
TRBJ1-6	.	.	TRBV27	CASSLAGGAQRSPLHF	TGTGCCAGCAGTTTGGCGGGGGGGGCGCAGCGGTCACCCCTCCACTTT
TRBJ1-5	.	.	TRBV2	CASSEFSFNQPQHF	TGTGCCAGCAGTGAATTCTCGTTCAATCAGCCCCAGCATTTT
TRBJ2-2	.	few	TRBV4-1	CASSPRVSAGELFF	TGCGCCAGCAGCCCCAGGGTATCGGCCGGGGAGCTGTTTTTT
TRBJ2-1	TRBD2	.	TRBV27	CASSFKRGDSNEQFF	TGTGCCAGCAGTTTCAAGCGGGGGGATAGCAATGAGCAGTTCTTC
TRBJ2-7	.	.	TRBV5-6	CASSLLTRPYEQYF	TGTGCCAGCAGCTTGTTAACAAGGCCCTACGAGCAGTACTTC
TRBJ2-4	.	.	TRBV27	CASSQRGGQPGIQYF	TGTGCCAGCAGTCAAAGGGGGGGTCAGCCTGGAATTCAGTACTTC
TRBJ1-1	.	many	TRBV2	CASSKQGDTEAFF	TGTGCCAGCAGTAAACAGGGAGACACTGAAGCTTTCTTT
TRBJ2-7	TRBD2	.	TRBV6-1	CASSEFPGLAGGKYEQYF	TGTGCCAGCAGTGAGTTCCCGGGACTAGCGGGGGGAAAATACGAGCAGTACTTC
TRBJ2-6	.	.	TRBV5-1	CASQGPGANVLTF	TGCGCCAGTCAGGGTCCTGGGGCCAACGTCCTGACTTTC
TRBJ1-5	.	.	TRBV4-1	CASSPDGSNQPQHF	TGCGCCAGCAGCCCGGACGGGAGCAATCAGCCCCAGCATTTT
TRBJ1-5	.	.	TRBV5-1	CASSLAGGESQPQHF	TGCGCCAGCAGCTTGGCCGGGGGGGAAAGTCAGCCCCAGCATTTT
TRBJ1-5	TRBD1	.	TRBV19	CASTRQGASNQPQHF	TGTGCCAGTACCAGACAGGGGGCCAGCAATCAGCCCCAGCATTTT
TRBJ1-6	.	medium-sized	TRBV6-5	CASSYSRRGSDSPLHF	TGTGCCAGCAGTTACTCGCGCAGGGGATCAGATTCACCCCTCCACTTT
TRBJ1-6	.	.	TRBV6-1	CASWGGNQSPLHF	TGTGCCAGCTGGGGAGGAAATCAATCACCCCTCCACTTT
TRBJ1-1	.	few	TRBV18	CASSAGSPRNTEAFF	TGTGCCAGCTCAGCGGGTAGCCCCCGGAACACTGAAGCTTTCTTT
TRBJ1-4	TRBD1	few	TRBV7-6	CASSLSSGGLEKLFF	TGTGCCAGCAGCTTATCATCAGGGGGCCTTGAAAAACTGTTTTTT
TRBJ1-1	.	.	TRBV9	CASSVALNTEAFF	TGTGCCAGCAGCGTAGCACTGAACACTGAAGCTTTCTTT
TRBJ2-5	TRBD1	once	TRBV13	CASSSRDRGGTQYF	TGTGCCAGCAGCTCCCGGGACAGGGGTGGGACCCAGTACTTC
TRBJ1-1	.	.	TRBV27	CASKIGQTNTEAFF	TGTGCCAGCAAAATCGGACAGACGAACACTGAAGCTTTCTTT
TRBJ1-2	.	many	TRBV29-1	CSGEQGNGYTF	TGCAGCGGTGAACAGGGAAATGGCTACACCTTC
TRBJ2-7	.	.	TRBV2	CAREGPYEQYF	TGTGCCAGGGAGGGTCCCTACGAGCAGTACTTC
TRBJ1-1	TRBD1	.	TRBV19	CASSPPGQGATEAFF	TGTGCCAGTAGTCCCCCGGGACAGGGGGCAACTGAAGCTTTCTTT
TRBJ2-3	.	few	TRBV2	CASSGRRNTDTQYF	TGTGCCAGCAGTGGACGGCGGAACACAGATACGCAGTATTTT
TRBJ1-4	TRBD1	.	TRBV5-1	CASSPWTGQRANEKLFF	TGCGCCAGCAGCCCGTGGACAGGGCAGAGAGCTAATGAAAAACTGTTTTTT
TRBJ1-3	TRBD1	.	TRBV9	CASSVDGVGQGGNTIYF	TGTGCCAGCAGCGTAGATGGGGTGGGACAGGGTGGAAACACCATATATTTT
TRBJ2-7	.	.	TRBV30	CAWSAPVSEQYF	TGTGCCTGGAGTGCACCGGTGAGTGAGCAGTACTTC
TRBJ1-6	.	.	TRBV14	CASSQDKGGAVAPLHF	TGTGCCAGCAGCCAAGATAAAGGAGGGGCCGTAGCACCCCTCCACTTT
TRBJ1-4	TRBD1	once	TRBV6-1	CASRKQGAGEKLFF	TGTGCCAGCAGAAAACAGGGGGCGGGTGAAAAACTGTTTTTT
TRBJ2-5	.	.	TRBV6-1	CASSVEPHQETQYF	TGTGCCAGCAGTGTAGAACCACACCAAGAGACCCAGTACTTC
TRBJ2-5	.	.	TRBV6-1	CATRGGFVETQYF	TGTGCCACCAGGGGGGGGTTTGTGGAGACCCAGTACTTC
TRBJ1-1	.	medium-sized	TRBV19	CASSNTGLEAFF	TGTGCCAGTAGTAATACAGGGCTTGAAGCTTTCTTT
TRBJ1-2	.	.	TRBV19	CASSSSRPTNYGYTF	TGTGCCAGTAGCTCCTCAAGACCAACTAACTATGGCTACACCTTC
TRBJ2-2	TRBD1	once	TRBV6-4	CASSAGTGNTGELFF	TGTGCCAGCAGTGCCGGGACAGGGAACACCGGGGAGCTGTTTTTT
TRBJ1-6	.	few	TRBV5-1	CASSGGGGNSPLHF	TGCGCCAGCAGCGGCGGGGGGGGTAATTCACCCCTCCACTTT
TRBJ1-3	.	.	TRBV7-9	CASSSQGISGNTIYF	TGTGCCAGCAGCTCTCAGGGCATCTCTGGAAACACCATATATTTT
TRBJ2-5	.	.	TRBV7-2	CASSFSPQETQYF	TGTGCCAGCAGCTTCTCTCCCCAAGAGACCCAGTACTTC
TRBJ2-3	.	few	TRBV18	CASSPPLARTDTQYF	TGTGCCAGCTCACCACCTCTAGCTCGGACAGATACGCAGTATTTT
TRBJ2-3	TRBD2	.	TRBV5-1	CASSYPWLAGGYYTDTQYF	TGCGCCAGCAGTTACCCCTGGCTAGCGGGGGGGTACTACACAGATACGCAGTATTTT
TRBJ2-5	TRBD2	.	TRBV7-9	CASSLGSGGAETQYF	TGTGCCAGCAGCTTAGGTTCGGGGGGTGCGGAGACCCAGTACTTC
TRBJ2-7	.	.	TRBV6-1	CASSEAPSLLDSSYEQYF	TGTGCCAGCAGTGAAGCACCGTCCCTTTTGGACAGCTCCTACGAGCAGTACTTC
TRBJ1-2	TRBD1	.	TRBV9	CASRMTGGGLGYGYTF	TGTGCCAGCAGAATGACAGGGGGCGGTTTGGGCTATGGCTACACCTTC
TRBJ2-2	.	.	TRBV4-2	CASSPWAGNTGELFF	TGTGCCAGCAGCCCATGGGCGGGGAACACCGGGGAGCTGTTTTTT
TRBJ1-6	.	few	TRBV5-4	CASSLRWGEGSPLHF	TGTGCCAGCAGCTTGAGGTGGGGGGAAGGGTCACCCCTCCACTTT
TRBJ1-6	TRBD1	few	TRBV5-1	CASSPTGGKSPLHF	TGCGCCAGCAGCCCCACAGGGGGAAAATCACCCCTCCACTTT
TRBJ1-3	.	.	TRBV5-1	CASSSDSSGGNTIYF	TGCGCCAGCAGTTCCGACAGCTCGGGGGGAAACACCATATATTTT
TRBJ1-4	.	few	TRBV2	CASSKDREKLFF	TGTGCCAGCAGTAAAGACAGAGAAAAACTGTTTTTT
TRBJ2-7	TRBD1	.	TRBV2	CASKGQGVGEQYF	TGTGCCAGCAAGGGACAGGGGGTTGGCGAGCAGTACTTC